The 14 T cell receptor beta chains below come from one sample, sequenced in a study of Tregs in tolerant kidney transplant recipients (dated by TCRdb to between 2018 and 2021). Related donors were used in the transplants with nonmyeloablative bone marrow transplantation, and mixed chimerism was transient in the human trials. The library was obtained by the immunoSEQ multiplex PCR assay. Sourced from immuneACCESS, this table was stored by TCRdb with only in-frame sequences that have V and J called. A share of the clones is absent; for the studies checked, an unresolved V gene accounts for under half, and the remainder has no known explanation. This sample gives 74,000 or so clones in total; roughly nine tenths of them show up just once. The ten most abundant clones make up around 1.6% of the sample. Material: CD4+ T cells from blood (PBMCs), obtained 24 months after the transplant. These receptors were obtained from a human patient who received a combined kidney and bone marrow transplant. Some T cells may have been brought in with the graft after a transplant.

The chain joins TRBV5-1 to TRBJ2-7, with TRBD1 as a possible D gene (6 bases). CDR3 length: 14 residues. Per germline, CDR1 SGHRS and CDR2 YFSETQ. V was cut by 6 bases and J by 0 bases, with 13 bases left in between. The CDR3 bases are TGCGCCAGCACCGGACAGCCAAACTCCTACGAGCAGTACTTC. It specifies CASTGQPNSYEQYF.

V gene TRBV12-5 combines with J gene TRBJ2-2; TRBD2 agrees at 7 bases. J lost 6 bases, V lost 6 bases, and 13 bases had no gene match. The CDR3 extends over 16 amino acids. The germline V gene encodes CDR1 LGHNT and CDR2 FRNRAP. CDR3 coding DNA: TGTGCTAGTGGAAAAGTGGGAGGGCGGACTCCCGGGGAGCTGTTTTTT. Its protein is CASGKVGGRTPGELFF.

The chain employs TRBV7-2 and TRBJ2-7, with TRBD1 matching 10 bases. The CDR3 is 14 residues long. V shed 5 bases and J 5 bases; nucleotides not matched to a gene: 6. Germline CDR1 reads SGHTA; CDR2 reads FQGNSA. DNA of the CDR3: TGTGCCAGCAGCATTGGACAGGGGGGCAACGAGCAGTACTTC. It encodes CASSIGQGGNEQYF.

The rearrangement links TRBV25-1 to TRBJ2-7; 8 bases are shared with TRBD1. Germline V gene data show CDR1 as MGHDK and CDR2 as SYGVNS. The V segment lost 1 base and the J segment 4 bases; nucleotides outside the gene matches: 6. There are 15 residues in the CDR3. Here the CDR3 reads CASSESTGGRYEQYF. CDR3 bases: TGTGCCAGCAGTGAATCTACAGGGGGTCGGTACGAGCAGTACTTC.

The V gene is TRBV5-1, the J gene TRBJ1-2; 7 bases match TRBD1. V trimming: 4 bases; J trimming: 2 bases; junction bases outside the gene matches: 5. The germline V gene has CDR1 SGHRS and CDR2 YFSETQ. The CDR3 has 14 amino acids. CDR3 nucleotides: TGCGCCAGCAGCAGACCACAGGGGAACTATGGCTACACCTTC. As protein: CASSRPQGNYGYTF.

This chain uses TRBV7-2 with TRBJ1-2; 7 positions agree with TRBD1. The J segment lost 5 bases and the V segment lost 3 bases, leaving 6 bases of the junction unmatched. Germline CDR1 and CDR2: SGHTA and FQGNSA. The CDR3 consists of 14 residues. As DNA, the CDR3 is TGTGCCAGCAGCTTCGGGACAGACCAGTATGGCTACACCTTC. This encodes CASSFGTDQYGYTF.

Details on this clone: Other DNA sequences in the same sample also yield this CDR3. This chain joins TRBV7-2 and TRBJ1-2; TRBD1 agrees at 7 bases. The CDR3 consists of 15 residues. Looked up from germline, CDR1 is SGHTA and CDR2 is FQGNSA. Trimming removed 3 bases from V and 4 bases from J; junction bases left unmatched: 8. CDR3 residues: CASSFGTAKTYGYTF. CDR3 nucleotides: TGTGCCAGCAGCTTCGGGACAGCAAAAACCTATGGCTACACCTTC.

The CDR3 bases are TGTGCCAGCACCCTAGCCAGGGGGCAAGAGACCCAGTACTTC. Translating it yields CASTLARGQETQYF. This sequence joins TRBV7-2 and TRBJ2-5; 7 positions match TRBD1. Trimming cost V 7 bases and J 2 bases; bases outside gene matches: 7. This CDR3 contains 14 residues. Per the germline V gene, CDR1 is SGHTA and CDR2 is FQGNSA.

The chain links TRBV7-6 to TRBJ2-3, with TRBD1 matching over 7 bases. Looked up from germline, CDR1 is SGHVS and CDR2 is FNYEAQ. The J segment lost 0 bases and the V segment lost 5 bases, leaving 8 bases of the junction unmatched. This CDR3 contains 16 residues. The chain's CDR3 is CASSQRGRLSTDTQYF. The CDR3 DNA reads as TGTGCCAGCAGCCAGAGGGGGCGCCTTAGCACAGATACGCAGTATTTT. Looking up the rest from reference TRBV7-6 and TRBJ2-3 gives the full variable domain: GAGVSQSPRYKVTKRGQDVALRCDPISGHVSLYWYRQALGQGPEFLTYFNYEAQQDKSGLPNDRFSAERPEGSISTLTIQRTEQRDSAMYRCASSQRGRLSTDTQYFGPGTRLTVL.

The chain combines TRBV5-1 with TRBJ1-5; D perhaps matches TRBD1 (6 bases). This CDR3 spans 15 amino acids. Per the germline V gene, CDR1 is SGHRS and CDR2 is YFSETQ. The V and J ends lost 0 bases and 3 bases respectively, with 10 bases between them. The CDR3 spells CASSLEAGDNQPQHF. The CDR3 DNA is TGCGCCAGCAGCTTGGAAGCAGGGGACAATCAGCCCCAGCATTTT.

The chain links TRBV7-6 to TRBJ2-1; 8 bases agree with TRBD2. In germline, CDR1 is SGHVS, CDR2 FNYEAQ. The ends lost 0 bases at V and 2 bases at J; junction bases unmatched: 6. There are 17 residues in the CDR3. The CDR3 sequence is CASSLASEAGAYNEQFF. CDR3 nucleotide sequence: TGTGCCAGCAGCTTAGCCTCAGAAGCGGGGGCCTACAATGAGCAGTTCTTC.

V and J are TRBV29-1 and TRBJ2-1; possibly TRBD2 for D (6 bases). CDR3 length: 15 residues. Germline lookup yields CDR1 SQVTM and CDR2 ANQGSEA. Trimming left V 7 bases short and J 1 base short, with 17 bases between. CDR3 sequence (DNA): TGCAGCGCCCTGCCCGGGACTGCTTCCTACAATGAGCAGTTCTTC. Its protein is CSALPGTASYNEQFF.

The gene calls are TRBV7-2 and TRBJ2-5; possibly TRBD2 for D (6 bases). V shed 5 bases and J shed 4 bases, with 23 bases lying between them. This CDR3 region has 17 residues. Germline V gene data show CDR1 as SGHTA and CDR2 as FQGNSA. CDR3 sequence: CASSPIGPLGGGETQYF. In DNA, the CDR3 is TGTGCCAGCAGCCCAATTGGCCCCTTGGGGGGAGGAGAGACCCAGTACTTC.

The table lists this clone with a few counts. The chain has TRBV19 and TRBJ1-2; the D gene is possibly TRBD1 (5 bases). In germline, CDR1 is LNHDA, CDR2 SQIVND (reference sequence). The length of the CDR3 is 10 residues. Trimming pared 10 bases from V and 8 bases from J, leaving 11 bases between. The CDR3 reads CATRDRGYTF. The CDR3 nucleotides are TGTGCCACCAGAGACAGAGGCTACACCTTC.